This record concerns one TCR beta chain sequence. The antigen is not known. V lost 0 bases and J lost 2, with 11 bases in between. Looked up from germline, CDR1 is MNHEY and CDR2 is SVGAGI. This CDR3 has 15 residues. The data were taken from a study of shared clonotypes between healthy human individuals. Study-wide results and limits: Enrolling few donors narrowed the genetic and exposure-history diversity that was represented.

Assay: immunoSEQ multiplex PCR; the TCRdb copy retains only in-frame clones and omits some. The table records about 2,500,000 clones, roughly nine tenths of them present only once. The genes are TRBV6-5 and TRBJ2-7; D gene unclear. The TCR was taken from a man younger than 35 in good health. The sample was naive CD4+ T cells sorted from blood. Described subset: CD45RA+ positively selected. The DNA for the CDR3 is TGTGCCAGCAGTTACTCGTACGGGCCTGCCTACGAGCAGTACTTC. It encodes CASSYSYGPAYEQYF.